These T cell receptor beta chains were read from a single sample in a study of blood T cell repertoires in COVID-19. The method was immunoSEQ multiplex PCR; TCRdb's version includes in-frame clones alone and lacks a portion of them. The sample carries around 200,000 clones, more than 75% recorded once. The specimen sequenced was PBMCs or T cells enriched from blood (not recorded which). The origin of the receptors is a woman between 40 and 50 years old with acute COVID-19. CDR3s include the opening cysteine and the closing phenylalanine or tryptophan. The order of the fields is CDR3 DNA, CDR3 protein, J gene, D gene, CDR3 length, V gene, clone size. D genes are given only for firm matches. A clone size is listed for some rows: how often the clone was seen (once, few, many), or a class if it is expanded.

TGTGCCAGCAACCGGGACAGGGCCTTATATGGCTACACCTTC CASNRDRALYGYTF TRBJ1-2 TRBD1 14 TRBV6-1 NA
TGTGCCAGCAGGGGACTAGCGGGAGGATCCTACAATGAGCAGTTCTTC CASRGLAGGSYNEQFF TRBJ2-1 TRBD2 16 TRBV28 NA
TGTGCCAGCAGCCTCCAGGGTGGGGCCGGGTATACGCAGTATTTT CASSLQGGAGYTQYF TRBJ2-3 NA 15 TRBV3-1/TRBV3-2 NA
TGTGCCAGCAGCCTTACCGGGACTCGGGGGACCCAGTACTTC CASSLTGTRGTQYF TRBJ2-5 NA 14 TRBV7-3 NA
TGTGCCAGCAGCTCCCTGAGTAGCAGGGAAAGGGACGGGGAGCTGTTTTTT CASSSLSSRERDGELFF TRBJ2-2 NA 17 TRBV5-6 NA
TGTGCCAGCAGCATGACTAGCGGGGTTGAGACCCAGTACTTC CASSMTSGVETQYF TRBJ2-5 TRBD2 14 TRBV11-2 NA
TGTGCCAGCAGCCCCACGGGGGGATCTGGGGCCAACGTCCTGACTTTC CASSPTGGSGANVLTF TRBJ2-6 TRBD2 16 TRBV3-1/TRBV3-2 NA
TGTGCCAGCAGGGGACAGGGGGCGCGAGGGACTGAAGCTTTCTTT CASRGQGARGTEAFF TRBJ1-1 TRBD1 15 TRBV2 NA
TGTGCCAGCAGCCAGGGGACTTCTGGAAACACCATATATTTT CASSQGTSGNTIYF TRBJ1-3 NA 14 TRBV3-1/TRBV3-2 NA
TGCAGCGTTGCAGGCCCAGGGAACACTGAAGCTTTCTTT CSVAGPGNTEAFF TRBJ1-1 NA 13 TRBV29-1 NA
TGTGCCAGCAGTCTGGGGACAGTTGAAGCTTTCTTT CASSLGTVEAFF TRBJ1-1 TRBD1 12 TRBV12-3/TRBV12-4 few
TGTGCCAGCAGCTTAGACAGGGGGAACAATGAGCAGTTCTTC CASSLDRGNNEQFF TRBJ2-1 TRBD1 14 TRBV11-3 NA
TGTGCCAGCAGCCAAGCCCTGCGTCGGACAGGGGACGGTGAGCAGTTCTTC CASSQALRRTGDGEQFF TRBJ2-1 TRBD1 17 TRBV4-2 NA
TGTGCCACCAGTCCAGGACTAGCGGGGGCCTACGAAGAGACCCAGTACTTC CATSPGLAGAYEETQYF TRBJ2-5 TRBD2 17 TRBV24-1 NA
TGTGCCAGCAGCTTGCGGGACAGGGGATTACAGGACACTGAAGCTTTCTTT CASSLRDRGLQDTEAFF TRBJ1-1 TRBD1 17 TRBV5-5 NA
TGTGCCAGCAGCTTTCTTGACTATGGCTACACCTTC CASSFLDYGYTF TRBJ1-2 NA 12 TRBV28 NA
TGTGCCAGCAGGCCGGACAGGACCCGGTACGAGCAGTACTTC CASRPDRTRYEQYF TRBJ2-7 TRBD1 14 TRBV2 NA
TGTGCCAGCTCACATTTACCGGGACAGGGGGCTGGTATTAGCACAGATACGCAGTATTTT CASSHLPGQGAGISTDTQYF TRBJ2-3 TRBD1 20 TRBV18 few
TGTGCCACCAGTAGGACAGGAATTGGCTACACCTTC CATSRTGIGYTF TRBJ1-2 TRBD1 12 TRBV24-1 NA
TGTGCCAGCAGCCAGACAGAGTATAGATACGAGCAGTACTTC CASSQTEYRYEQYF TRBJ2-7 NA 14 TRBV5-4 NA
TGTGCCGGAACTCACAGGGGATTTTACAATGAGCAGTTCTTC CAGTHRGFYNEQFF TRBJ2-1 TRBD1 14 TRBV30 few
TGTGCCAGTAGTTACAGTTTGGAGAACACTGAAGCTTTCTTT CASSYSLENTEAFF TRBJ1-1 NA 14 TRBV19 NA
TGTGCCAGCAGCCTACTAAAGGGGCCCAATCAGCCCCAGCATTTT CASSLLKGPNQPQHF TRBJ1-5 NA 15 TRBV5-6 NA
TGCGCCAGCAGCTTAAACCCCACAGGGGCCAACGGGGGCTACACCTTC CASSLNPTGANGGYTF TRBJ1-2 TRBD1 16 TRBV5-1 few
TGTGCCAACAACCCGGGACAGACCTCTGGAAACACCATATATTTT CANNPGQTSGNTIYF TRBJ1-3 TRBD1 15 TRBV27 NA
TGTGCCTGGAGCGTAGGGGCTTCTGAAGCTTTCTTT CAWSVGASEAFF TRBJ1-1 NA 12 TRBV30 NA
TGCAGCGTTGAAGGGAAAGAGGAAGGCTACACCTTC CSVEGKEEGYTF TRBJ1-2 NA 12 TRBV29-1 NA
TGTGCCAGCAGTAAGGACAGATCCAGGGCTCTAGAGGGGGACACTGAAGCTTTCTTT CASSKDRSRALEGDTEAFF TRBJ1-1 NA 19 TRBV27 NA
TGTGCCAGCTTGGGGGGAGCTAACTATGGCTACACCTTC CASLGGANYGYTF TRBJ1-2 NA 13 TRBV6-5 NA